The 29 T cell receptor beta chains given below trace back to one sample, sequenced in a study of shared clonotypes between healthy human individuals. The method was immunoSEQ multiplex PCR; TCRdb's version includes in-frame clones alone and lacks a portion of them. This repertoire shows some 2.1 million clones, 85% to 95% found once; its top ten account for roughly 0.13%. The sample comprised naive CD4+ T cells sorted from blood. Subset defined: CD45RA+ positively selected. These receptors all come from a man between 18 and 35 years old in good health.

This CDR3 is CASSFGTGAARTQYF. Written as DNA, the CDR3 is TGTGCCAGCAGTTTTGGGACAGGGGCTGCACGGACCCAGTACTTC. The chain is built from TRBV27 and TRBJ2-5; 10 positions agree with TRBD1. J gave up 7 bases and V 3 bases, and 8 bases lay outside the gene matches. The CDR3 is made up of 15 amino acids. The germline V gene encodes CDR1 MNHEY and CDR2 SMNVEV (reference sequence).

The chain uses TRBV7-3 and TRBJ2-1; no reliable D call. The CDR3 covers 15 residues. V was pared by 4 bases and J by 0 bases, with 10 bases between. Per the germline V gene, CDR1 is SGHTA and CDR2 is FQGTGA. The DNA for the CDR3 is TGTGCCAGCAGCTCCCGGCAGAGCTCCTACAATGAGCAGTTCTTC. This sequence encodes CASSSRQSSYNEQFF.

This chain uses TRBV7-9 with TRBJ2-3; 7 bases fit TRBD1. V was pared by 5 bases and J by 2 bases, with 7 bases of the junction left unmatched. Germline CDR1 reads SEHNR; CDR2 reads FQNEAQ (reference sequence). This CDR3 region has 15 residues. This CDR3 is CASSPGQTDTDTQYF. In DNA, the CDR3 is TGTGCCAGCAGCCCGGGACAGACAGACACAGATACGCAGTATTTT.

This chain uses TRBV7-2 with TRBJ1-1; 7 bases agree with TRBD1. The germline V gene encodes CDR1 SGHTA and CDR2 FQGNSA. J gave up 11 bases and V 3 bases, and 3 bases lay outside the gene matches. This CDR3 region has 11 residues. The CDR3 DNA reads TGTGCCAGCAGCTTTACAGGGGTGGCTTTCTTT. Its protein product is CASSFTGVAFF.

Points on this clone: This may stem from a read error, because a much larger clone lies one nucleotide away. This sample includes further DNA sequences coding for the same CDR3. The rearrangement uses TRBV7-2 and TRBJ2-7, with 8 nucleotides matching TRBD1. The germline gives CDR1 SGHTA, CDR2 FQGNSA. The CDR3 sequence is 12 residues long. Unmatched junction bases numbered 1, after V lost 5 bases and J lost 4 bases. CDR3 sequence reads: CASSRDRYEQYF. CDR3 nucleotides: TGTGCCAGCAGCCGGGACAGGTACGAGCAGTACTTC.

The V call is TRBV5-4, the J call TRBJ1-2; tentative D call: TRBD1 (5 bases). The V gene lost 4 bases and the J gene lost 2 bases, with 9 bases spanning the gap. In germline, CDR1 is SGHNT, CDR2 YYREEE (reference sequence). The CDR3 spans 13 residues. CDR3 sequence: CASSTGRNYGYTF. The DNA of the CDR3 is TGTGCCAGCAGCACGGGACGGAACTATGGCTACACCTTC.

This rearrangement joins TRBV5-1 to TRBJ2-7, with 9 positions matching TRBD2. J gave up 5 bases and V 0 bases, and 9 bases lay outside the gene matches. The CDR3 spans 16 residues. The germline V gene encodes CDR1 SGHRS and CDR2 YFSETQ. CDR3 in DNA: TGCGCCAGCAGCTTGGGTCTAGCGGGAACGACCAACGAGCAGTACTTC. It is translated as CASSLGLAGTTNEQYF.

The gene calls are TRBV4-3 and TRBJ1-4, with no clear D. The germline gives CDR1 LGHNA, CDR2 YSLEER. The V and J ends lost 0 bases and 8 bases respectively, with 16 bases between them. There are 16 residues in the CDR3. As DNA, the CDR3 is TGCGCCAGCAGCCAAGATCCGGGCATCTCCAAGGAAAAACTGTTTTTT. It encodes CASSQDPGISKEKLFF.

The V gene is TRBV6-5, the J gene TRBJ2-7; 8 nucleotides align to TRBD1. The CDR3 spans 14 residues. Germline CDR1 MNHEY, CDR2 SVGAGI. With 5 bases clipped from V and 5 bases from J, the junction kept 8 bases outside the gene matches. CDR3 region: CASSRGDRNHEQYF. DNA for the CDR3: TGTGCCAGCAGTAGGGGGGACAGGAACCACGAGCAGTACTTC.

The chain links TRBV15 to TRBJ2-1; TRBD2 matches at 8 bases. V dropped 1 base and J dropped 2; count of bases not matched to a gene: 4. Germline lookup yields CDR1 LNHNV and CDR2 YYDKDF (reference sequence). The CDR3 length is 16 residues. The CDR3 nucleotides are TGTGCCACCAGCAGAGGAGGGCGGGGGGCCTACAATGAGCAGTTCTTC. Translating gives CATSRGGRGAYNEQFF. The whole variable domain, filled in from reference TRBV15 and TRBJ2-1, reads DAMVIQNPRYQVTQFGKPVTLSCSQTLNHNVMYWYQQKSSQAPKLLFHYYDKDFNNEADTPDNFQSRRPNTSFCFLDIRSPGLGDTAMYLCATSRGGRGAYNEQFFGPGTRLTVL.

This rearrangement joins TRBV6-1 to TRBJ1-5; D not certain. The germline V gene has CDR1 MNHNS and CDR2 SASEGT. V was clipped by 7 bases and J by 9 bases, with 16 bases between them. This CDR3 spans 13 amino acids. The CDR3 region is CASIPTPRGPQHF. CDR3 nucleotides: TGTGCCAGCATCCCGACTCCTCGGGGGCCCCAGCATTTT.

J is TRBJ2-2 and V is TRBV7-3, with 8 bases matching TRBD1. Trimming removed 5 bases from V and 5 bases from J; junction bases left unmatched: 13. CDR1 SGHTA and CDR2 FQGTGA come from the germline V gene. The CDR3 runs to 17 residues. The DNA for the CDR3 is TGTGCCAGCAGCACGACCAGAGACAGGGGTCAAACCGGGGAGCTGTTTTTT. It translates to CASSTTRDRGQTGELFF.

The chain uses TRBV28 and TRBJ2-7; TRBD1 agrees at 8 bases. CDR3 length equals 14 residues. After removal of 4 bases from V and 9 bases from J, the junction contained 11 bases not matched to a gene. Germline V lookup: CDR1 MDHEN, CDR2 SYDVKM. The CDR3 is CASSYPRPGGSQYF. CDR3 bases: TGTGCCAGCAGTTACCCTCGTCCAGGGGGCTCGCAGTACTTC.

As regards this clone: No conserved phenylalanine or tryptophan is present at the end of the CDR3, so a read error is the likely explanation. The chain couples TRBV5-4 to TRBJ2-3; TRBD1 aligns across 8 bases. There are 14 residues in the CDR3. The germline gives CDR1 SGHNT, CDR2 YYREEE (reference sequence). V shed 0 bases, J shed 6 bases, and the junction held 3 bases outside the gene matches. The CDR3 reads CASSLGQGFDTQYS. The CDR3 DNA reads TGTGCCAGCAGCTTGGGACAGGGGTTTGATACGCAGTATTCT.

There are a few counts of this clone. The rearrangement uses TRBV27 and TRBJ2-5; no clear D. The germline V gene encodes CDR1 MNHEY and CDR2 SMNVEV (reference sequence). This CDR3 contains 13 residues. Trimming pared 5 bases from V and 4 bases from J, leaving 11 bases between. The CDR3 loop is CASSPWGRETQYF. DNA of the CDR3: TGTGCCAGCAGTCCCTGGGGTCGAGAGACCCAGTACTTC.

This chain links TRBV28 with TRBJ1-3; 7 bases are a match to TRBD1. Germline loops: CDR1 MDHEN, CDR2 SYDVKM. Trimming cost V 6 bases and J 1 base; bases outside gene matches: 12. The CDR3 spans 17 residues. DNA for the CDR3: TGTGCCAGCAGCCCGCCCGTACAGGGGAGGTCTGGAAACACCATATATTTT. Protein product: CASSPPVQGRSGNTIYF.

The J gene is TRBJ2-5, the V gene TRBV11-2; D tentatively fits TRBD1 or TRBD2 (6 bases each). Germline lookup yields CDR1 SGHAT and CDR2 FQNNGV. The CDR3 runs 17 residues. Trimming removed 1 base from V and 1 base from J, with 16 bases in between. The CDR3 sequence is CASSLVGGKGGQETQYF. The CDR3 bases are TGTGCCAGCAGCTTAGTCGGAGGAAAGGGGGGCCAAGAGACCCAGTACTTC.

This clone was recorded once. The chain's CDR3 is CASSSPGQHFSYEQYF. For the CDR3, the DNA is TGTGCCAGCAGTTCACCGGGACAGCACTTCTCCTACGAGCAGTACTTC. The chain links TRBV28 to TRBJ2-7; 7 nucleotides agree with TRBD1. This CDR3 contains 16 residues. The V gene end was trimmed by 4 bases and the J gene end by 0 bases; junction bases not matched to a gene: 9. From germline, CDR1 is MDHEN and CDR2 SYDVKM. The full variable domain, its missing parts supplied by reference TRBV28 and TRBJ2-7, is DVKVTQSSRYLVKRTGEKVFLECVQDMDHENMFWYRQDPGLGLRLIYFSYDVKMKEKGDIPEGYSVSREKKERFSLILESASTNQTSMYLCASSSPGQHFSYEQYFGPGTRLTVT.

The V and J genes are TRBV7-9 and TRBJ2-3, with TRBD2 matching 13 bases. Germline CDR1 and CDR2: SEHNR and FQNEAQ (reference sequence). V trimming: 5 bases; J trimming: 2 bases; junction bases outside the gene matches: 4. The CDR3 extends over 16 amino acids. The CDR3 sequence is CASSPGTSGVTDTQYF. CDR3 coding DNA: TGTGCCAGCAGCCCGGGGACTAGCGGGGTCACAGATACGCAGTATTTT.

This sequence joins TRBV10-2 and TRBJ2-1, with 7 bases lining up with TRBD2. With V trimmed by 8 bases and J by 3 bases, 7 bases remained unmatched. This CDR3 contains 14 residues. Germline V lookup: CDR1 WSHSY, CDR2 SAAADI. The CDR3 reads CASHRSGNYNEQFF. As DNA, the CDR3 is TGCGCCAGCCATCGAAGCGGGAACTACAATGAGCAGTTCTTC.

This sequence joins TRBV5-1 and TRBJ2-7; 9 positions match TRBD1. V lost 0 bases, J lost 1 base, and 5 bases stayed unmatched. In germline, CDR1 is SGHRS, CDR2 YFSETQ. CDR3 length: 16 residues. CDR3 protein: CASSLGGQGTSYEQYF. The CDR3 DNA follows: TGCGCCAGCAGCTTGGGAGGACAGGGGACGTCCTACGAGCAGTACTTC.

Of note for this clone: This sample also contains other DNA sequences that code for the same CDR3. This CDR3 is CASSRPDATNEKLFF. DNA for the CDR3: TGCGCCAGCAGCCGGCCAGATGCAACTAATGAAAAACTGTTTTTT. The chain couples TRBV5-1 to TRBJ1-4; no clear D gene. The CDR3 runs 15 residues. The germline V gene encodes CDR1 SGHRS and CDR2 YFSETQ. Deletions cut 4 bases from V and 0 bases from J, with 10 bases between.

The rearrangement joins TRBV5-4 to TRBJ1-1; no clear D gene. The CDR3 covers 15 residues. Germline V gives CDR1 SGHNT, CDR2 YYREEE (reference sequence). V shed 0 bases and J shed 0 bases, with 9 bases lying between them. The CDR3 sequence: CASSLDGVLNTEAFF. The CDR3 DNA reads as TGTGCCAGCAGCTTGGACGGGGTACTGAACACTGAAGCTTTCTTT.

This clone showed up just once. This chain uses TRBV9 with TRBJ2-3; TRBD2 matches at 7 bases. Germline trimming cut 0 bases from V and 2 bases from J; bases unmatched to any gene: 6. Germline loops: CDR1 SGDLS, CDR2 YYNGEE. This CDR3 has 16 residues. DNA for the CDR3: TGTGCCAGCAGCGTAGTTGAGGGAGGGCCCACAGATACGCAGTATTTT. It is translated as CASSVVEGGPTDTQYF.

Of note for this clone: Being one base from a much bigger clone, this may be a read error. The chain links TRBV4-3 to TRBJ1-4; TRBD1 aligns across 10 bases. There are 18 residues in the CDR3. Losses at the gene ends were 5 bases for V and 8 bases for J; bases not matched to a gene: 17. Germline CDR1 LGHNA, CDR2 YSLEER. For the CDR3, the DNA is TGCGCCAGCAGCGAGGAGGGGACAGGGGATGTGACGCGGGAAAAACTGTTTTTT. The encoded protein is CASSEEGTGDVTREKLFF.

The J gene is TRBJ1-5, the V gene TRBV19; unclear D gene. V dropped 1 base and J dropped 6 bases, with 10 bases sitting between them. CDR3 length: 14 residues. Per the germline V gene, CDR1 is LNHDA and CDR2 is SQIVND (reference sequence). In DNA, the CDR3 is TGTGCCAGTAGTATAGGAGAAAACGGTCAGCCCCAGCATTTT. This codes for CASSIGENGQPQHF. The full variable domain, completed using reference TRBV19 and TRBJ1-5, is DGGITQSPKYLFRKEGQNVTLSCEQNLNHDAMYWYRQDPGQGLRLIYYSQIVNDFQKGDIAEGYSVSREKKESFPLTVTSAQKNPTAFYLCASSIGENGQPQHFGDGTRLSIL.

V and J are TRBV6-5 and TRBJ2-7, with a tentative D call TRBD1 (6 bases). V lost 2 bases to trimming and J lost 10 bases, with 12 bases between them. Germline-derived CDR1 and CDR2 are MNHEY and SVGAGI. This CDR3 region has 12 residues. DNA of the CDR3: TGTGCCAGCAGTTACACAGGGTTCGAACAGTACTTC. It is translated as CASSYTGFEQYF.

The chain combines TRBV25-1 with TRBJ1-5; 7 nucleotides align to TRBD1. Germline lookup yields CDR1 MGHDK and CDR2 SYGVNS. The CDR3 consists of 15 residues. Trimming took 3 bases from V and 3 from J; bases not matched to a gene: 5. The CDR3 loop reads CASSEGQGVNQPQHF. The CDR3 DNA is TGTGCCAGCAGTGAGGGGCAGGGGGTCAATCAGCCCCAGCATTTT.

The sample holds one count of this clone. The CDR3 loop is CASSPPGQIETQYF. CDR3 bases: TGTGCCAGCTCACCCCCTGGACAGATTGAGACCCAGTACTTC. The genes are TRBV18 and TRBJ2-5, with D tentatively TRBD1 (6 bases). Germline lookup yields CDR1 KGHSH and CDR2 LQKENI. V was trimmed by 3 bases and J by 5 bases, leaving 13 bases between them. The CDR3 extends over 14 amino acids.